The 25 T cell receptor beta chains below all came from one sample that was sequenced in a study of identical twins. In TCRdb, the 5' RACE reads were re-called with MiXCR into one record per CDR3 protein. The table has 450,000 or so distinct CDR3 sequences, roughly 18% seen once. The sample comprised naive T cells sorted from blood. These receptor sequences come from a man aged 45-65 years in good health.

This clonotype was observed a few times. DNA of the CDR3: TGCGCCAGCAGCCAAGATCCACTAGCGGGTATACCTAATGAGCAGTTCTTC. Translated, it gives CASSQDPLAGIPNEQFF. The V call is TRBV4-3, the J call TRBJ2-1; 9 bases align to TRBD2. V was clipped by 0 bases and J by 7 bases; unmatched bases: 10. CDR1 is LGHNA, CDR2 YSLEER, per germline. The CDR3 contains 17 residues.

This chain links TRBV19 with TRBJ2-3; D is undetermined. The CDR3 totals 14 residues. V was cut by 7 bases and J by 3 bases, with 14 bases left in between. The germline CDR1 and CDR2 sequences are LNHDA and SQIVND (reference sequence). Written as DNA, the CDR3 is TGTGCCAGTAAGAAGAGGCACCTAACAGATACGCAGTATTTT. Translating gives CASKKRHLTDTQYF. Together with reference TRBV19 and TRBJ2-3, the CDR3 gives the full variable domain: DGGITQSPKYLFRKEGQNVTLSCEQNLNHDAMYWYRQDPGQGLRLIYYSQIVNDFQKGDIAEGYSVSREKKESFPLTVTSAQKNPTAFYLCASKKRHLTDTQYFGPGTRLTVL.

As concerns this clonotype: Possible read error: a much larger clone is one base away. This chain joins TRBV27 and TRBJ2-5, with 15 bases aligning to TRBD2. CDR3 length equals 15 residues. V dropped 6 bases and J dropped 4; count of bases not matched to a gene: 3. CDR1 is MNHEY and CDR2 is SMNVEV in the germline V gene (reference sequence). Written as DNA, the CDR3 is TGTGCCAGCAGACTGGGACTAGCGGGGGGAGAGACCCAGTACTTC. It specifies CASRLGLAGGETQYF.

This clonotype was picked up many times. The rearrangement uses TRBV11-2 and TRBJ2-5, with 10 bases aligning to TRBD1. The CDR3 has 15 residues. Looked up from germline, CDR1 is SGHAT and CDR2 is FQNNGV. The V segment lost 4 bases and the J segment 5 bases; nucleotides outside the gene matches: 7. The CDR3 DNA sequence: TGTGCCAGCAGCTCATTGACAGGGGGCTGGGAGACCCAGTACTTC. Encoded protein: CASSSLTGGWETQYF. Supplemented by reference TRBV11-2 and TRBJ2-5, the full variable domain reads EAGVAQSPRYKIIEKRQSVAFWCNPISGHATLYWYQQILGQGPKLLIQFQNNGVVDDSQLPKDRFSAERLKGVDSTLKIQPAKLEDSAVYLCASSSLTGGWETQYFGPGTRLLVL.

In its sample, this clonotype was seen a few times. The CDR3 DNA reads TGCAGCGTTGAAAGGGCAGGATACGAGCAGTACTTC. This sequence encodes CSVERAGYEQYF. V and J are TRBV29-1 and TRBJ2-7; D not resolved. The CDR3 loop spans 12 amino acids. CDR1 and CDR2 (germline): SQVTM, ANQGSEA. Trimming left V 2 bases short and J 4 bases short, with 9 bases between.

This chain links TRBV6-2 or TRBV6-3 with TRBJ1-5; 10 bases agree with TRBD1. Per the germline V gene, CDR1 is MNHEY and CDR2 is SVGEGT. With V trimmed by 0 bases and J by 3 bases, 17 bases remained unmatched. CDR3 length: 21 amino acids. The CDR3 sequence is CASSYSNRLLMGQGINQPQHF. CDR3 in DNA: TGTGCCAGCAGTTACTCGAATCGCCTGCTTATGGGACAGGGGATCAATCAGCCCCAGCATTTT.

The rearrangement uses TRBV19 and TRBJ2-1, with 8 nucleotides matching TRBD1. Unmatched junction bases numbered 7, after V lost 3 bases and J lost 3 bases. The CDR3 is 16 amino acids. Per the germline V gene, CDR1 is LNHDA and CDR2 is SQIVND (reference sequence). CDR3 in amino acids: CASSISGQGFYNEQFF. In nucleotides, the CDR3 is TGTGCCAGTAGTATTTCAGGACAGGGCTTCTACAATGAGCAGTTCTTC.

The chain recombines TRBV10-3 with TRBJ1-2, with TRBD1 matching over 7 bases. CDR3 length equals 14 residues. The ends lost 11 bases at V and 4 bases at J; junction bases unmatched: 13. Germline V lookup: CDR1 ENHRY, CDR2 SYGVKD. This chain's CDR3 is CASNEGTAFYGYTF. CDR3 nucleotide sequence: TGTGCCTCGAACGAAGGGACAGCGTTCTATGGCTACACCTTC.

The rearrangement uses TRBV5-1 and TRBJ2-7; TRBD1 or TRBD2 may be the D gene (5 bases each). Germline values: CDR1 SGHRS, CDR2 YFSETQ. CDR3 size: 14 residues. The V end lost 4 bases, the J end lost 7 bases, and 18 bases lay between the germline ends. CDR3 coding DNA: TGCGCCAGCAGCCCCCAGGACGGGGCAGGGGAGCAGTACTTC. Translating gives CASSPQDGAGEQYF.

This clonotype has a handful of counts. The chain employs TRBV20-1 and TRBJ2-6; the match to TRBD1 covers 9 bases. The CDR3 is 18 residues long. V gave up 2 bases and J gave up 2 bases; unmatched junction bases: 10. In germline, CDR1 is DFQATT, CDR2 SNEGSKA (reference sequence). CDR3: CSARKTGGELTGANVLTF. The DNA of the CDR3 is TGCAGTGCTAGAAAAACAGGGGGCGAGCTAACTGGGGCCAACGTCCTGACTTTC.

The V gene is TRBV7-6, the J gene TRBJ2-5; possible D gene TRBD1, 7 bases. The V end was cut by 3 bases, the J end by 4 bases, with 12 bases between. The CDR3 extends over 14 amino acids. The germline gives CDR1 SGHVS, CDR2 FNYEAQ. As DNA, the CDR3 is TGTGCCAGCAGCTTTCAGGGGGGTCCAGAGACCCAGTACTTC. It specifies CASSFQGGPETQYF.

This clonotype has just a few counts. The V gene is TRBV10-3, the J gene TRBJ2-1; the D gene is possibly TRBD2 (5 bases). Germline CDR1 ENHRY, CDR2 SYGVKD. The CDR3 totals 15 residues. Trimming left V 7 bases short and J 10 bases short, with 23 bases between. This CDR3 is CAITRDGRNRGEQFF. The CDR3 bases are TGTGCCATCACCCGAGATGGGCGGAACCGAGGGGAGCAGTTCTTC.

This clonotype was counted a few times. The J gene is TRBJ1-2, the V gene TRBV20-1; TRBD1 matches at 7 bases. This CDR3 is 14 amino acids long. Germline-derived CDR1 and CDR2 are DFQATT and SNEGSKA (reference sequence). V was pared by 3 bases and J by 4 bases, with 8 bases of the junction left unmatched. CDR3 nucleotides: TGCAGTGCTAGTCCGGGACAGACTTCCTATGGCTACACCTTC. Translation: CSASPGQTSYGYTF.

The chain couples TRBV5-1 to TRBJ1-1; D gene uncertain. This CDR3 contains 14 residues. Looked up from germline, CDR1 is SGHRS and CDR2 is YFSETQ. The V gene lost 5 bases and the J gene lost 0 bases, with 11 bases spanning the gap. CDR3 protein: CASSRVGMNTEAFF. The CDR3 bases are TGCGCCAGCAGTCGGGTGGGAATGAACACTGAAGCTTTCTTT.

This clonotype was seen a few times. V usage is TRBV4-3 and J usage is TRBJ2-7; 9 positions agree with TRBD1. Unmatched junction bases numbered 1, after V lost 0 bases and J lost 4 bases. Germline CDR1 reads LGHNA; CDR2 reads YSLEER. CDR3 length equals 14 residues. Here the CDR3 DNA reads TGCGCCAGCAGCCAAGATGACAGGGGGTACGAGCAGTACTTC. As protein: CASSQDDRGYEQYF.

This clonotype was recorded many times. The chain links TRBV3-1 to TRBJ1-2; TRBD1 is a possible D gene (5 bases). Trimming left V 1 base short and J 2 bases short, with 11 bases between. CDR3 size: 15 residues. CDR1 is LGHDT and CDR2 is YNNKEL in the germline V gene (reference sequence). In nucleotides, the CDR3 is TGTGCCAGCAGCCAAGTCTGGACAAACAACTATGGCTACACCTTC. Protein: CASSQVWTNNYGYTF.

J is TRBJ2-2 and V is TRBV19; 8 bases map to TRBD1. This CDR3 region has 14 residues. The germline gives CDR1 LNHDA, CDR2 SQIVND (reference sequence). The V and J ends lost 9 bases and 5 bases, in that order; junction bases with no gene match: 8. In DNA, the CDR3 is TGTGCCAGCCTAACAGGGGGTGGGACCGGGGAGCTGTTTTTT. Protein product: CASLTGGGTGELFF.

This chain joins TRBV12-3 or TRBV12-4 and TRBJ2-2; D possibly uses TRBD1 or TRBD2 (5 bases each). The CDR3 sequence is 14 residues long. The V and J ends lost 7 bases and 6 bases respectively, with 15 bases between them. The CDR3 DNA sequence: TGTGCCAGCATCCCCCGTGAGGGGTCCGGGGAGCTGTTTTTT. This gives the protein CASIPREGSGELFF.

V usage is TRBV12-3 or TRBV12-4 and J usage is TRBJ1-2, with D tentatively TRBD1 (6 bases). CDR3 size: 14 residues. With 2 bases removed from V and 4 bases from J, the gap between germline ends came to 11 bases. The CDR3 DNA reads as TGTGCCAGCAGTTTATCGGGGGGCCTCTATGGCTACACCTTC. It specifies CASSLSGGLYGYTF.

This clonotype came up a few times. V and J are TRBV27 and TRBJ2-4; TRBD1 matches at 9 bases. Trimming removed 5 bases from V and 2 bases from J; junction bases left unmatched: 10. The germline V gene encodes CDR1 MNHEY and CDR2 SMNVEV (reference sequence). The CDR3 runs to 17 residues. CDR3 nucleotides: TGTGCCAGCAGTCCCAATACAGGGGGCGTAACCAAAAACATTCAGTACTTC. This encodes CASSPNTGGVTKNIQYF.

This clonotype was seen repeatedly, ten times or more. The chain uses TRBV7-8 and TRBJ1-2; D is uncertain. V lost 3 bases and J 1 base, leaving 18 bases between the germline ends. From germline, CDR1 is SGHVS and CDR2 FQNEAQ. This CDR3 comprises 17 residues. DNA of the CDR3: TGTGCCAGCAGCTTTGGGTACGACCGGGTCTATAACTATGGCTACACCTTC. This codes for CASSFGYDRVYNYGYTF.

This clonotype was counted only a few times. The gene calls are TRBV27 and TRBJ2-7, with unresolved D. The CDR3 covers 13 residues. V was clipped by 6 bases and J by 4 bases, with 13 bases between them. Germline-derived CDR1 and CDR2 are MNHEY and SMNVEV (reference sequence). CDR3 nucleotides: TGTGCCAGCAGGGCACAGAGAGCGTACGAGCAGTACTTC. It codes for CASRAQRAYEQYF.

The V gene is TRBV10-3, the J gene TRBJ1-1; D gene uncertain. V gave up 6 bases and J gave up 3 bases, with 23 bases separating them. Looked up from germline, CDR1 is ENHRY and CDR2 is SYGVKD. The CDR3 loop spans 17 amino acids. The CDR3 sequence: CAIRGTRRISEYTEAFF. CDR3 nucleotides: TGTGCCATCAGGGGTACAAGGAGAATCTCAGAGTACACTGAAGCTTTCTTT.

The V gene is TRBV28, the J gene TRBJ1-1; 7 bases are shared with TRBD1. CDR3 length: 15 amino acids. CDR1 and CDR2 (germline): MDHEN, SYDVKM. J gave up 1 base and V 5 bases, and 7 bases lay outside the gene matches. CDR3 in DNA: TGTGCCAGCAGTAGAGGCGACAGGGAGAACACTGAAGCTTTCTTT. Encoded protein: CASSRGDRENTEAFF.

This clonotype was picked up many times. The genes are TRBV18 and TRBJ2-1; D call uncertain. With 0 bases removed from V and 10 bases from J, the gap between germline ends came to 10 bases. This CDR3 region has 13 residues. Germline values: CDR1 KGHSH, CDR2 LQKENI. CDR3 residues: CASSPPTLGEQFF. In DNA, the CDR3 is TGTGCCAGCTCACCACCGACCCTGGGGGAGCAGTTCTTC.